Below are 14 T cell receptor beta chains sequenced from a single sample in a study of T cell responses to AZD1222 COVID-19 vaccine. Profiling relied on immunoSEQ multiplex PCR, and the TCRdb table lists in-frame clones only, not all of them. This sample carries over 120,000 clones, more than 70% of them seen once, and the ten largest clones take under 2%. The source material was peripheral blood, sampled 28 days after the second AZD1222 dose. The receptors were sampled from an adult who received the AZD1222 COVID-19 vaccine.

The chain joins TRBV7-9 to TRBJ2-1; tentative D call: TRBD2 (6 bases). This CDR3 region has 14 residues. In germline, CDR1 is SEHNR, CDR2 FQNEAQ (reference sequence). Trimming stripped 2 bases from V and 8 bases from J, with 13 bases between. The CDR3 DNA reads TGTGCCAGCAGCTTATTGGGGGGAGCTGATGAGCAGTTCTTC. It specifies CASSLLGGADEQFF.

The chain uses TRBV28 and TRBJ2-3; D perhaps matches TRBD2 (6 bases). The V gene's germline CDR1 is MDHEN and CDR2 SYDVKM. This CDR3 contains 14 residues. V was clipped by 3 bases and J by 3 bases, with 10 bases between them. The CDR3, as DNA: TGTGCCAGCAGTTTGCGGGATGGGACAGATACGCAGTATTTT. Amino acid sequence: CASSLRDGTDTQYF.

Only one count was recorded for this clone. This rearrangement joins TRBV11-3 to TRBJ1-1, with a tentative D call TRBD1 (5 bases). Germline V gene lookup returns CDR1 SGHNT and CDR2 YENEEA. The CDR3 spans 15 residues. With 3 bases removed from V and 4 bases from J, the gap between germline ends came to 15 bases. CDR3 sequence: CASSFDSSTGTEAFF. The DNA of the CDR3 is TGTGCCAGCAGCTTCGACAGCTCTACGGGCACTGAAGCTTTCTTT.

The genes are TRBV2 and TRBJ1-1; D unclear. Trimming removed 3 bases from V and 3 bases from J, with 8 bases in between. The CDR3 covers 13 residues. Germline CDR1 is SNHLY and CDR2 is FYNNEI. The CDR3 DNA is TGTGCCAGCAGTGACTTAAGGGACACTGAAGCTTTCTTT. The encoded protein is CASSDLRDTEAFF. Filled out from reference TRBV2 and TRBJ1-1, the complete variable domain reads EPEVTQTPSHQVTQMGQEVILRCVPISNHLYFYWYRQILGQKVEFLVSFYNNEISEKSEIFDDQFSVERPDGSNFTLKIRSTKLEDSAMYFCASSDLRDTEAFFGQGTRLTVV.

V gene TRBV5-1 combines with J gene TRBJ2-2; D gene uncertain. The germline gives CDR1 SGHRS, CDR2 YFSETQ. The CDR3 runs 16 residues. V lost 7 bases to trimming and J lost 3 bases, with 19 bases between them. This CDR3 is CASRLGGASDTGELFF. The DNA of the CDR3 is TGCGCCAGCCGGTTGGGTGGAGCGAGCGACACCGGGGAGCTGTTTTTT. Filled out from reference TRBV5-1 and TRBJ2-2, the complete variable domain reads KAGVTQTPRYLIKTRGQQVTLSCSPISGHRSVSWYQQTPGQGLQFLFEYFSETQRNKGNFPGRFSGRQFSNSRSEMNVSTLELGDSALYLCASRLGGASDTGELFFGEGSRLTVL.

This chain links TRBV6-2 or TRBV6-3 with TRBJ1-1; D gene ambiguous. The ends were cut back, 2 bases at V and 5 bases at J, with 3 bases in the middle. CDR1 MNHEY and CDR2 SVGEGT come from the germline V gene. This CDR3 is built from 11 residues. The CDR3 here is CASSYGTEAFF. The CDR3 region has the DNA TGTGCCAGCAGTTACGGGACTGAAGCTTTCTTT.

The CDR3 DNA follows: TGTGCCAGCAGCTTGGGACAGGGTGAGCAGTTCTTC. Its protein product is CASSLGQGEQFF. The chain couples TRBV11-3 to TRBJ2-1; the match to TRBD1 covers 9 bases. CDR1 and CDR2 (germline): SGHNT, YENEEA. The V gene end was trimmed by 3 bases and the J gene end by 9 bases; junction bases not matched to a gene: 0. The CDR3 sequence is 12 residues long.

The chain employs TRBV14 and TRBJ1-4; D is uncertain. The CDR3 runs to 13 residues. The germline V gene has CDR1 SGHDN and CDR2 FVKESK. The V end lost 1 base, the J end lost 5 bases, and 5 bases lay between the germline ends. DNA for the CDR3: TGTGCCAGCAGCCAAGGCTTAAATGAAAAACTGTTTTTT. It codes for CASSQGLNEKLFF.

The V call is TRBV2, the J call TRBJ1-4; TRBD1 agrees at 7 bases. With 5 bases clipped from V and 10 bases from J, the junction kept 13 bases outside the gene matches. The CDR3 runs to 15 residues. Germline CDR1 is SNHLY and CDR2 is FYNNEI. The CDR3 loop is CASSPKTGRDLKLFF. CDR3 in DNA: TGTGCCAGCAGTCCCAAGACAGGGAGGGACTTAAAACTGTTTTTT.

This sequence joins TRBV18 and TRBJ1-1, with a tentative D call TRBD1 (6 bases). The CDR3 contains 14 residues. V lost 1 base, J lost 4 bases, and 10 bases lay in between. Germline assignment: CDR1 KGHSH and CDR2 LQKENI. CDR3 in DNA: TGTGCCAGCTCACCACGGTCAGGGGCCACTGAAGCTTTCTTT. Its protein product is CASSPRSGATEAFF.

The J gene is TRBJ1-5, the V gene TRBV2; possibly TRBD1 for D (5 bases). The ends were cut back, 1 base at V and 5 bases at J, with 12 bases in the middle. The CDR3 has 15 residues. CDR1 is SNHLY and CDR2 is FYNNEI in the germline V gene. The CDR3, as DNA: TGTGCCAGCAGTGAAGAGACAGCCGATCATCAGCCCCAGCATTTT. Amino acids: CASSEETADHQPQHF.

The CDR3, as DNA: TGTGCCAGCAGACCGTGGACTAGCGGGGACTACGAGCAGTACTTC. Encoded protein: CASRPWTSGDYEQYF. The chain uses TRBV7-9 and TRBJ2-7; 12 bases line up with TRBD2. J gave up 3 bases and V 6 bases, and 6 bases lay outside the gene matches. The CDR3 has 15 residues. The V gene's germline CDR1 is SEHNR and CDR2 FQNEAQ (reference sequence).

The chain is built from TRBV5-1 and TRBJ2-3, with 10 bases identical to TRBD2. Looked up from germline, CDR1 is SGHRS and CDR2 is YFSETQ. This CDR3 spans 16 amino acids. The trim removed 0 bases at V and 6 bases at J, leaving 7 bases unmatched. CDR3 region: CASSLGASGRSDTQYF. As DNA, the CDR3 is TGCGCCAGCAGCTTGGGAGCTAGCGGGAGAAGTGATACGCAGTATTTT.

This sequence joins TRBV7-9 and TRBJ2-7; no clear D gene. The CDR3 is 14 residues long. The V end was cut by 7 bases, the J end by 5 bases, with 18 bases between. The germline CDR1 and CDR2 sequences are SEHNR and FQNEAQ (reference sequence). CDR3 amino acids: CASTPSGVADEQYF. CDR3 DNA: TGTGCCAGCACCCCCAGTGGGGTCGCGGACGAGCAGTACTTC.